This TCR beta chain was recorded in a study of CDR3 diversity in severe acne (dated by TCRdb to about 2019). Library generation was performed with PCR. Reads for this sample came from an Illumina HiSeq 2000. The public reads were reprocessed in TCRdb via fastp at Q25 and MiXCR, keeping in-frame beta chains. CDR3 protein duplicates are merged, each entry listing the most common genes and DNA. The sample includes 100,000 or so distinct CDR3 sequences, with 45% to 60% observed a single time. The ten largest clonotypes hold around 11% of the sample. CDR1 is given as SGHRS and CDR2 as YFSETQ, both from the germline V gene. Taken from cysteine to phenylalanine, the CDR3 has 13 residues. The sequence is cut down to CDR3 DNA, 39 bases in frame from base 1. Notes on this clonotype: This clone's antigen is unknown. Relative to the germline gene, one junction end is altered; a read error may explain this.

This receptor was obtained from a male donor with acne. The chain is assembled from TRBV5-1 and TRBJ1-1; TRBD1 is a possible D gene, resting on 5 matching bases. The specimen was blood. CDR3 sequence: CASSGGRNTEAFF. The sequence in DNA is TGTGCCAGCAGCGGGGGTCGCAACACTGAAGCTTTCTTT. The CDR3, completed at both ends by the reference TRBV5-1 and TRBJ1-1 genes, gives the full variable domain KAGVTQTPRYLIKTRGQQVTLSCSPISGHRSVSWYQQTPGQGLQFLFEYFSETQRNKGNFPGRFSGRQFSNSRSEMNVSTLELGDSALYLCASSGGRNTEAFFGQGTRLTVV.